The rows below give T cell receptor beta chains drawn from one sample of a study of T cell changes during pregnancy in multiple sclerosis. Measured with immunoSEQ multiplex PCR; TCRdb has only the in-frame clones, and not every one. The data hold around 62,000 clones, with roughly 93% observed a single time. This material consisted of CD8+ T cells from peripheral blood mononuclear cells, taken in the second trimester of pregnancy. The source is a female donor with multiple sclerosis, enrolled in a pregnancy study. Both conserved end residues are part of each CDR3. A D gene is named only where the DNA matches it firmly. Expanded clones get a size class; other rows say once, few or many, or leave the size out.

once	.	TRBV29-1	TRBJ1-1	TGCAGCGTTGAAACGGGGAACACTGAAGCTTTCTTT	CSVETGNTEAFF
.	TRBD1	TRBV7-6	TRBJ2-5	TGTGCCAGCAGCCTCCAAGGAGAAGGGGGCGAAGAGACCCAGTACTTC	CASSLQGEGGEETQYF
.	.	TRBV28	TRBJ2-3	TGTGCCAGCAGTCAGGACAGCCCTAGCACAGATACGCAGTATTTT	CASSQDSPSTDTQYF
.	TRBD1	TRBV29-1	TRBJ2-2	TGCAGCGCCGCCACCGGGACAGGGGCCGGGGAGCTGTTTTTT	CSAATGTGAGELFF
once	TRBD1	TRBV6-1	TRBJ1-1	TGTGCCAGCAGTGAAATACAGGGGGCGTCTACTGAAGCTTTCTTT	CASSEIQGASTEAFF
.	TRBD1	TRBV27	TRBJ2-7	TGTGCCAGCAGTATTGGTTCAGGGGGCGTTCTGTCCGAGCAGTACTTC	CASSIGSGGVLSEQYF
.	TRBD1	TRBV5-1	TRBJ2-1	TGCGCCAGCACGGGACAGGGTGGCTCCTACAATGAGCAGTTCTTC	CASTGQGGSYNEQFF
.	.	TRBV12-5	TRBJ2-5	TGTGCTAGTGCGACAGACCAAGAGACCCAGTACTTC	CASATDQETQYF
.	TRBD2	TRBV7-8	TRBJ2-5	TGTGCCAGCACCGGGACTAGCGGGATGTCAGAGACCCAGTACTTC	CASTGTSGMSETQYF
.	.	TRBV27	TRBJ2-1	TGTGCCAGCAGCCACCGACTAGATCCTACATATGAGCAGTTCTTC	CASSHRLDPTYEQFF
.	.	TRBV12-5	TRBJ2-7	TGTGCTAGTGGTTTTGGAACAGGGGACTTGGACGAGCAGTACTTC	CASGFGTGDLDEQYF
.	.	TRBV7-8	TRBJ2-3	TGTGCCAGCAGCTTAGGCCCTGGCAGGGGTAGAGGCACAGATACGCAGTATTTT	CASSLGPGRGRGTDTQYF
.	TRBD2	TRBV16	TRBJ2-7	TGTGCCAGCAGCTTCTTGGGACTAGCCGGGGACCTGGGCTACGAGCAGTACTTC	CASSFLGLAGDLGYEQYF
.	.	TRBV7-8	TRBJ2-2	TGTGCCAGCAGTCCCGGGAGCTACACCGGGGAGCTGTTTTTT	CASSPGSYTGELFF
.	TRBD1	TRBV18	TRBJ2-2	TGTGCCAGCTCACCACCAACAGGGGCGAACGGGGAGCTGTTTTTT	CASSPPTGANGELFF
.	TRBD2	TRBV4-1	TRBJ2-7	TGCGCCAGCAGCCAAGACAGGGAGGGACTAGCGGGCGAGCAGTACTTC	CASSQDREGLAGEQYF
.	TRBD1	TRBV4-1	TRBJ1-5	TGCGCCAGCAGCCAAGGGCAGGGGGCGAGTCAGCCCCAGCATTTT	CASSQGQGASQPQHF
.	.	TRBV2	TRBJ1-2	TGTGCCAGCAGTGAAAAGTACAGGGACTATGGCTACACCTTC	CASSEKYRDYGYTF
.	.	TRBV5-1	TRBJ1-1	TGCGCCAGCAGCTTAGGGGTGAACACTGAAGCTTTCTTT	CASSLGVNTEAFF
.	TRBD1	TRBV7-9	TRBJ1-1	TGTGCCAGCAGCGTACAGGGGGGAACTGAAGCTTTCTTT	CASSVQGGTEAFF
few	TRBD1	TRBV4-3	TRBJ1-2	TGCGCCAGCAGCCCGGACAGGGCTGGCTACACCTTC	CASSPDRAGYTF
.	TRBD2	TRBV11-2	TRBJ2-4	TGTGCCAGCAGCTTAGAGCTAGCGGGAGATACTTACATTCAGTACTTC	CASSLELAGDTYIQYF
.	.	TRBV7-9	TRBJ2-7	TGTGCCAGCAGCGGGCCCTACGAGCAGTACTTC	CASSGPYEQYF
.	.	TRBV19	TRBJ2-5	TGTGCCACCAGATCTTGGACAGCTTCCCAAGAGACCCAGTACTTC	CATRSWTASQETQYF
.	.	TRBV27	TRBJ2-1	TGTGCCAGCAGTCGAGGACTCTCCGGACCCCATTACAATGAGCAGTTCTTC	CASSRGLSGPHYNEQFF
few	.	TRBV29-1	TRBJ2-1	TGCAGCGTTGTTTCAACAGAGATCCTGTACAATGAGCAGTTCTTC	CSVVSTEILYNEQFF
.	TRBD1	TRBV7-6	TRBJ2-5	TGTGCCAGCAGCTTATGGACAGGGGTCGAAGAGACCCAGTACTTC	CASSLWTGVEETQYF
.	TRBD2	TRBV7-9	TRBJ2-7	TGTGCCAGCAGCCCAAAACCGACTAGCGGGCTCTCCTACGAGCAGTACTTC	CASSPKPTSGLSYEQYF
.	TRBD2	TRBV19	TRBJ2-3	TGTGCCGGGGAGGGGTCTCCCACAGATACGCAGTATTTT	CAGEGSPTDTQYF
once	.	TRBV10-3	TRBJ2-7	TGTGCCATCAGTGACTTGGGGGGATCCTACGAGCAGTACTTC	CAISDLGGSYEQYF
.	TRBD2	TRBV7-9	TRBJ2-1	TGTGCCAGCAGCTTCGGGACTAGCGGGATTGAGCAGTTCTTC	CASSFGTSGIEQFF
.	TRBD1	TRBV6-5	TRBJ1-4	TGTGCCAGCAGTTACTCTACAGGGGGAAATGAAAAACTGTTTTTT	CASSYSTGGNEKLFF
few	.	TRBV6-5	TRBJ1-1	TGTGCCAGCAGTTTACAGGGTTTCAGCACTGAAGCTTTCTTT	CASSLQGFSTEAFF
.	TRBD1	TRBV4-3	TRBJ1-1	TGCGCCAGCAGCCTTGACAGGGCGGGCGCTGAAGCTTTCTTT	CASSLDRAGAEAFF
few	.	TRBV25-1	TRBJ1-1	TGTGCCAGCAGGTCGGGGGGCTGGACTGAAGCTTTCTTT	CASRSGGWTEAFF
.	TRBD1	TRBV15	TRBJ2-3	TGTGCCACCAGCACCCGGACAGGGGAATACACAGATACGCAGTATTTT	CATSTRTGEYTDTQYF
.	.	TRBV6-5	TRBJ2-7	TGTGCCAGCAGAGAAACAGTGAACTACGAGCAGTACTTC	CASRETVNYEQYF
.	TRBD2	TRBV6-6	TRBJ2-3	TGTGCCAGCAGTTCCCCCGGGACTAGCGGAGATACGCAGTATTTT	CASSSPGTSGDTQYF
.	TRBD2	TRBV28	TRBJ2-7	TGTGCCAGCAGTTCCAGGACTAGCTACGAGCAGTACTTC	CASSSRTSYEQYF
.	.	TRBV29-1	TRBJ1-2	TGCAGCGTGGAACAAGCAAGTCCTAACTATGGCTACACCTTC	CSVEQASPNYGYTF
few	.	TRBV4-1	TRBJ1-1	TGCGCCAGCAGCCAAGAGACAGCTGTAGACACTGAAGCTTTCTTT	CASSQETAVDTEAFF
.	.	TRBV25-1	TRBJ1-4	TGTGCCAGCAGTAGATCGAGCAACGGTGAAAAACTGTTTTTT	CASSRSSNGEKLFF
.	.	TRBV7-6	TRBJ1-2	TGTGCCAGCAGCTTACTGTCCGGGGATGGCTACACCTTC	CASSLLSGDGYTF
.	.	TRBV19	TRBJ1-1	TGTGCCAGTAGTATAGGACAGCAAACTGAAGCTTTCTTT	CASSIGQQTEAFF
.	TRBD2	TRBV5-1	TRBJ2-1	TGCGCCAGCAAGGGACTAGCGGAACCCGAGTCCTACAATGAGCAGTTCTTC	CASKGLAEPESYNEQFF
.	.	TRBV5-1	TRBJ2-3	TGCGCCAGCAGCTCCAGGACAGTATTCACAGATACGCAGTATTTT	CASSSRTVFTDTQYF
.	TRBD2	TRBV27	TRBJ2-3	TGTGCCAGCAGTTCCGGGACTACCCGCACAGATACGCAGTATTTT	CASSSGTTRTDTQYF
.	TRBD1	TRBV4-2	TRBJ1-2	TGTGCCAGCAGCCAAGATCCTGAGGGGGCGATTTATGGCTACACCTTC	CASSQDPEGAIYGYTF
.	TRBD1	TRBV9	TRBJ1-6	TGTGCCAGCAGCGCGGACAGGTCAAATTCACCCCTCCACTTT	CASSADRSNSPLHF
.	TRBD1	TRBV2	TRBJ2-7	TGTGCCAGCAGCGAGGGGGACAGCTACGAGCAGTACTTC	CASSEGDSYEQYF
.	.	TRBV4-1	TRBJ2-5	TGCGCCAGCAGCCAAGTCGAGACTAGGTCGAGTGGGCAAGAGACCCAGTACTTC	CASSQVETRSSGQETQYF
.	TRBD1	TRBV7-8	TRBJ2-1	TGTGCCAGCAGCTCAATACAGGGGACCTCTTACAATGAGCAGTTCTTC	CASSSIQGTSYNEQFF